This TCR beta chain was captured by sequencing in a study of blood T cell repertoires in COVID-19. Study context: Samples came from the United States, Italy and Spain, spanning acute and convalescent COVID-19.

Germline CDR1 reads ENHRY; CDR2 reads SYGVKD. The CDR3 consists of 18 residues. V trimming: 3 bases; J trimming: 1 base; junction bases outside the gene matches: 10. In the source study's methods: The assay estimated nucleated cells by amplifying reference gene primers. Sequencing used immunoSEQ multiplex PCR; TCRdb keeps in-frame clones, though not all of them. Clone size and the V and J calls come from that table; the DNA yielded D and trimming. The sample contains about 270,000 clones, around 90% of which appear only once. Participant age was roughly 18 to 90 years, and participants resided in roughly 25 US areas.

This receptor was identified in a woman aged 45-59 years who had recovered from COVID-19. This chain connects TRBV10-3 to TRBJ2-2, with 8 nucleotides matching TRBD2. Sample: PBMCs or T cells enriched from blood (not recorded which). The CDR3 protein is CAISDSSGRLRNTGELFF. The CDR3 DNA sequence: TGTGCCATCAGTGATTCAAGCGGGAGATTAAGGAACACCGGGGAGCTGTTTTTT.